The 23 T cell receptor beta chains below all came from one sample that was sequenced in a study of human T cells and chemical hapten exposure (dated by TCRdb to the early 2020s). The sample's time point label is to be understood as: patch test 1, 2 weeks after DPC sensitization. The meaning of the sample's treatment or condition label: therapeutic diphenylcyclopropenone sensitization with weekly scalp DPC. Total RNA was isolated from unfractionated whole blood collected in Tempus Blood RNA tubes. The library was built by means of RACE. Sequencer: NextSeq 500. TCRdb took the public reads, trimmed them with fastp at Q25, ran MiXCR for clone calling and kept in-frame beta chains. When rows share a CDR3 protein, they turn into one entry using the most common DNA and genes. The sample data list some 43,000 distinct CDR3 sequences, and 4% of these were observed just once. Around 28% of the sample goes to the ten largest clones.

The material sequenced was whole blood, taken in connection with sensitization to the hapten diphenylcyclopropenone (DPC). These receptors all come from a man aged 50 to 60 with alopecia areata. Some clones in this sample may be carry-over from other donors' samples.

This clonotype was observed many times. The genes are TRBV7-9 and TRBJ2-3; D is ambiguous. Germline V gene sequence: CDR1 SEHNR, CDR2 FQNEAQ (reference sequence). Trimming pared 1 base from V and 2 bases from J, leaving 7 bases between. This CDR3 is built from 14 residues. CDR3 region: CASSLDGVTDTQYF. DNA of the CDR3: TGTGCCAGCAGCTTAGATGGGGTCACAGATACGCAGTATTTT.

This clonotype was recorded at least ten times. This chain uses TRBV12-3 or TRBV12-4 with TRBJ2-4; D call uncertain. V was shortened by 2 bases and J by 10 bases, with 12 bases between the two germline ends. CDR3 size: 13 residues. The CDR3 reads CASSLMTIRIQYF. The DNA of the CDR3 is TGTGCCAGCAGTTTAATGACAATTCGGATTCAGTACTTC.

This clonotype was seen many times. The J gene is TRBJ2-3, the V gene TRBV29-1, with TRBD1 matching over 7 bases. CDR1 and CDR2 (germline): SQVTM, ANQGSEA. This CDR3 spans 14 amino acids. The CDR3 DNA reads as TGCAGTGCGAACCGACAGGGTGTCGCAGATACGCAGTATTTT. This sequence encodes CSANRQGVADTQYF.

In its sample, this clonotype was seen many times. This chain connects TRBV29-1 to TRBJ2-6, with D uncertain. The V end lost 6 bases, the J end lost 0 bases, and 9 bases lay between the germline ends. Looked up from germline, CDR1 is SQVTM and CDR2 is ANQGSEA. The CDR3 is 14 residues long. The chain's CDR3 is CSVSVASGANVLTF. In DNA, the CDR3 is TGCAGCGTCTCCGTCGCCTCTGGGGCCAACGTCCTGACTTTC.

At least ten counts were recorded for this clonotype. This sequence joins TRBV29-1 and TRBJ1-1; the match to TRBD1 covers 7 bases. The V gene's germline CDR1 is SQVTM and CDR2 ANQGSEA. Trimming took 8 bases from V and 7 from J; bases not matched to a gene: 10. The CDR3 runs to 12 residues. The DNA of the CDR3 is TGCAGCTCTGGAGGGGGCGGGAGTGAAGCTTTCTTT. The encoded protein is CSSGGGGSEAFF.

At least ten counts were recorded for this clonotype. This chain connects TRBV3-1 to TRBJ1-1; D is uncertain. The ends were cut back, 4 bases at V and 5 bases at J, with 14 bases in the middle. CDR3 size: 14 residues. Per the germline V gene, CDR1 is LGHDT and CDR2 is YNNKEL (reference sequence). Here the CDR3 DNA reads TGTGCCAGCAGCCCCACGGTCACGGGGACTGAAGCTTTCTTT. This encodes CASSPTVTGTEAFF. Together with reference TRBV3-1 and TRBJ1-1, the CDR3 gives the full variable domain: DTAVSQTPKYLVTQMGNDKSIKCEQNLGHDTMYWYKQDSKKFLKIMFSYNNKELIINETVPNRFSPKSPDKAHLNLHINSLELGDSAVYFCASSPTVTGTEAFFGQGTRLTVV.

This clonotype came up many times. CDR3 coding DNA: TGTGCCAGCAGTCGCGATGACAGGGGAGGACAGCCCCAGCATTTT. Protein: CASSRDDRGGQPQHF. The rearrangement uses TRBV12-3 or TRBV12-4 and TRBJ1-5, with 8 bases lining up with TRBD1. V dropped 5 bases and J dropped 7; count of bases not matched to a gene: 10. This CDR3 is built from 15 residues.

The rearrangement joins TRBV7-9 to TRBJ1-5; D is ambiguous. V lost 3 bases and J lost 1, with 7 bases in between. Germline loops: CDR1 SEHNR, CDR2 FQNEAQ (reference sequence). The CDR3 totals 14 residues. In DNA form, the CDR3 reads TGTGCCAGCAGCTTGAGTTCCAGCAATCAGCCCCAGCATTTT. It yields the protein CASSLSSSNQPQHF.

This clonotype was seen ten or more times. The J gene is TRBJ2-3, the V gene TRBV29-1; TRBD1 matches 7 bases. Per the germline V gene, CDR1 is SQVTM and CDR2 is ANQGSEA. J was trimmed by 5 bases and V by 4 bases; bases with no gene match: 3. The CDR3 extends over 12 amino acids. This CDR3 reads CSVGQGEDTQYF. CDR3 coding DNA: TGCAGCGTTGGGCAGGGGGAAGATACGCAGTATTTT.

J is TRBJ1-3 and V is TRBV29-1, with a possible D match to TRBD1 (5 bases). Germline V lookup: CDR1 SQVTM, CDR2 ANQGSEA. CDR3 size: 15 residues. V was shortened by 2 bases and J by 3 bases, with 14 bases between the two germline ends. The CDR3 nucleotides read TGCAGCGTTGAAACCGGGGCGCAGGATGGAAACACCATATATTTT. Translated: CSVETGAQDGNTIYF.

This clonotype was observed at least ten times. CDR3 sequence reads: CASSNREAFF. Written as DNA, the CDR3 is TGTGCCAGCAGCAACCGAGAGGCTTTCTTT. J is TRBJ1-1 and V is TRBV2, with D uncertain. The CDR3 totals 10 residues. V was shortened by 6 bases and J by 11 bases, with 10 bases between the two germline ends. Germline V gene lookup returns CDR1 SNHLY and CDR2 FYNNEI.

The CDR3 protein is CASSARRMDNTEAFF. CDR3 bases: TGTGCCAGCAGCGCCAGGAGGATGGACAACACTGAAGCTTTCTTT. The genes are TRBV5-5 and TRBJ1-1; D call uncertain. Germline values: CDR1 SGHKS, CDR2 YYEKEE (reference sequence). This CDR3 comprises 15 residues. V was trimmed by 4 bases and J by 2 bases, leaving 15 bases between them.

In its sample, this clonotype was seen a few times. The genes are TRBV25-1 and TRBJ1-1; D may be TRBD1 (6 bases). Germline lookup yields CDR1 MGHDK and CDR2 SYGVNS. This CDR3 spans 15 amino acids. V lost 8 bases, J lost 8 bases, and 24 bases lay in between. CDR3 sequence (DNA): TGTGCCAGCTATCCATCTGGGGGCGCGCCCCCCGAAGCTTTCTTT. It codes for CASYPSGGAPPEAFF.

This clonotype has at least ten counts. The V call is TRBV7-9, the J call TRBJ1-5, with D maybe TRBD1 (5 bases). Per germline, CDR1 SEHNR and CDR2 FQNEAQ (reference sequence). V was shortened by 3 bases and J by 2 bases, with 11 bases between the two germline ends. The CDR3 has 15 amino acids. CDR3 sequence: CASSLGVGGNQPQHF. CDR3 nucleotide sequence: TGTGCCAGCAGCTTGGGGGTAGGAGGCAATCAGCCCCAGCATTTT.

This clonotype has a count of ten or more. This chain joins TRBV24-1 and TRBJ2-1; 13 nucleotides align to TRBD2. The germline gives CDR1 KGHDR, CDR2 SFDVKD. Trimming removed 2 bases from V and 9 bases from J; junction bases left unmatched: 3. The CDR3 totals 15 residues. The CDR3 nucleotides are TGTGCCACCAGTGATTGGACTAGCGGGAGCAGTGAGCAGTTCTTC. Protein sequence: CATSDWTSGSSEQFF.

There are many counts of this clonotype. The CDR3 region has the DNA TGTGCCAGCTCACGAAATTTGGACAGGAACACTGAAGCTTTCTTT. Its translation: CASSRNLDRNTEAFF. The genes are TRBV18 and TRBJ1-1, with a possible D match to TRBD1 (6 bases). V gave up 4 bases and J gave up 1 base, with 13 bases separating them. The V gene's germline CDR1 is KGHSH and CDR2 LQKENI. The CDR3 consists of 15 residues.

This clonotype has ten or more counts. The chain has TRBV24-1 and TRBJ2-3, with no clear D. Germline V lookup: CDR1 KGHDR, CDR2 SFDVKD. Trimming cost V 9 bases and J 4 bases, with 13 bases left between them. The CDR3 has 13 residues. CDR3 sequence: CATEAPGADTQYF. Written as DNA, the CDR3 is TGTGCCACCGAGGCGCCTGGGGCAGATACGCAGTATTTT.

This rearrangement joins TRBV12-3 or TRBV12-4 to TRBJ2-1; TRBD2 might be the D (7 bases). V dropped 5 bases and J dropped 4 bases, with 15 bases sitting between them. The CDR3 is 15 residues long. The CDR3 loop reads CASSIGGGPYNEQFF. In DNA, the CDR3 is TGTGCCAGCAGTATAGGGGGGGGCCCATACAATGAGCAGTTCTTC.

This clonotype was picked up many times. This CDR3 is CAWSVASWWSQDEQYF. The CDR3 DNA follows: TGTGCCTGGAGTGTTGCCTCCTGGTGGAGTCAGGACGAGCAGTACTTC. The chain combines TRBV30 with TRBJ2-7, with no clear D. Germline V lookup: CDR1 GTSNPN, CDR2 SVGIG (reference sequence). This CDR3 spans 16 amino acids. V lost 0 bases and J lost 5, with 20 bases in between.

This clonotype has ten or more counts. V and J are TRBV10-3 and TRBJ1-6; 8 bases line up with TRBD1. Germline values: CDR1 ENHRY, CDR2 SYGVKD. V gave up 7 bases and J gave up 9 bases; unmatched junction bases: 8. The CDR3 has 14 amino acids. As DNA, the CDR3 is TGTGCCATCACCTCGGACAGGGCAGGTTCACCCCTCCACTTT. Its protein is CAITSDRAGSPLHF.

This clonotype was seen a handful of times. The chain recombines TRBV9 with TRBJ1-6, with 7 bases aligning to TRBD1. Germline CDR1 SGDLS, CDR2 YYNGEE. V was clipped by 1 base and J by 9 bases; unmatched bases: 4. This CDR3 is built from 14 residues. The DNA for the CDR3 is TGTGCCAGCAGCGTAAGACAGGGAAGTTCACCCCTCCACTTT. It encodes CASSVRQGSSPLHF.

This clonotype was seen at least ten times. CDR3 in amino acids: CSAYWPRGTSGKDTQYF. In DNA, the CDR3 is TGCAGTGCTTATTGGCCCCGCGGGACTAGCGGGAAGGATACGCAGTATTTT. This chain connects TRBV20-1 to TRBJ2-3, with TRBD2 matching over 13 bases. J gave up 6 bases and V 5 bases, and 14 bases lay outside the gene matches. This CDR3 region has 17 residues. Germline CDR1 DFQATT, CDR2 SNEGSKA (reference sequence).

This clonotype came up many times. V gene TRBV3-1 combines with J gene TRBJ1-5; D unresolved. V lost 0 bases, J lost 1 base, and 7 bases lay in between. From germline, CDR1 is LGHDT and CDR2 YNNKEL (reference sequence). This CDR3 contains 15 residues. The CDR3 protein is CASSQDPVSNQPQHF. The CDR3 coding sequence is TGTGCCAGCAGCCAAGATCCCGTGAGCAATCAGCCCCAGCATTTT.